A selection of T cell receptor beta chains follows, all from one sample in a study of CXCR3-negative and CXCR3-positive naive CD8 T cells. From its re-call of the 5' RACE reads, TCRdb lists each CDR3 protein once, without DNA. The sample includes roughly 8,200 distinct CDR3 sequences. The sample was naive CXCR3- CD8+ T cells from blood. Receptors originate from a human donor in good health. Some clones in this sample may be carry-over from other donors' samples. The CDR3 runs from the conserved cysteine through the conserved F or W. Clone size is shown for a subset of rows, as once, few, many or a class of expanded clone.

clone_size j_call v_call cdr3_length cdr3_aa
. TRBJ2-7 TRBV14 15 CASSLKAGVAYEQYF
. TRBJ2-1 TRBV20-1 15 CSARVNGRAGNEQFF
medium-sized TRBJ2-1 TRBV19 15 CASSITGSSYNEQFF
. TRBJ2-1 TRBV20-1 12 CSAAGETDEQFF
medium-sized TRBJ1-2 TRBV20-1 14 CSARDLGGDYGYTF
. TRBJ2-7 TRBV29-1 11 CSVAENYEQYF
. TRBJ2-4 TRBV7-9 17 CASSSPRETAVKNIQYF
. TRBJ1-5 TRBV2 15 CASSEIGPGKKPQHF
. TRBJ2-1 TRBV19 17 CASSTNSDILSYNEQFF
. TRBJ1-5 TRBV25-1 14 CASSGGTGIQPQHF
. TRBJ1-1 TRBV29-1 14 CSVGPGGPGAEAFF
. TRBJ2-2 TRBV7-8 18 CASSVGTSGRGITGELFF
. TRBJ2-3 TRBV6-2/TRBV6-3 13 CASSLARTDTQYF
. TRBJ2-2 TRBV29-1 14 CSVGTSLGNGKLFF
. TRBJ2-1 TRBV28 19 CASSSPPQTGLAGGREQIF
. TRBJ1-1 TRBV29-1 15 CSVRGLQESNTEAFF
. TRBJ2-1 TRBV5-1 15 CASSDVPGLYNEQFF
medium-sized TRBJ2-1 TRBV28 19 CASSPLAGGPDYQWNEQFF
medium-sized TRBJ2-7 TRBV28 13 CASTDRRSYEQYF
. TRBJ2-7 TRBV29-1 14 CSVAKNRDPYEQYF
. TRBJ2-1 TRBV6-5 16 CASSYSEQGADNEQFF
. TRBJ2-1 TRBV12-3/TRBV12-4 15 CASSPVQTLYNEQFF
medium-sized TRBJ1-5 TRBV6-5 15 CASSPQGIWNQPQHF
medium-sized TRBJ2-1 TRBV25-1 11 CASSGYNEQFF
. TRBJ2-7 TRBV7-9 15 CASTTSASGSYEQYF
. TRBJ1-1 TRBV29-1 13 CSVRWGKGTEAFF
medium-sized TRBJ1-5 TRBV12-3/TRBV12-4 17 CASSGQGTSYSNQPQHF
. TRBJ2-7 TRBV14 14 CASSHWGLSYEQYF
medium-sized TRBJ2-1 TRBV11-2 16 CASSLMWVAGDNEQFF
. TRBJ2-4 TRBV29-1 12 CSAAGHENIQYF
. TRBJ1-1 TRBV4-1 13 CASSQIPVTEAFF
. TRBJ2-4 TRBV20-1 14 CSAPSTGNWHIQYF
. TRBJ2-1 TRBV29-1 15 CSVGGLAGGPNEQFF
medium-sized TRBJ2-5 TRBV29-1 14 CSFGVAGAGETQYF
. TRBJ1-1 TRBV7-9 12 CASSSGVAEAFF
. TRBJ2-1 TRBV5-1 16 CASSPGGGGAVDEQFF